This T cell receptor beta chain comes out of a study of shared clonotypes between healthy human individuals. Overall study results and limits: Of the naive CD4 clonotypes, around 5.2% were shared across several donors. An expected dependence of interdonor clonotype sharing on sequencing depth was noted.

Assay used: immunoSEQ multiplex PCR; TCRdb lists only in-frame clones, some missing. The table includes about 2.4 million clones, 93% detected once. Trimming shortened V by 0 bases and J by 1 base, and 13 bases separated the two germline ends. The V gene's germline CDR1 is SGHRS and CDR2 YFSETQ. This CDR3 comprises 16 residues. As regards this clone: Its antigen remains unknown.

Material for sequencing was naive CD4+ T cells from PBMCs. Indicated subset: CD45RA+ positively selected. The clonotype comes from a man younger than 35 in good health. Some clones in this sample may be carry-over from other donors' samples. This chain uses TRBV5-1 with TRBJ1-1; TRBD1 is a possible D gene (5 bases). This CDR3 reads CASSLGQRSPNTEAFF. Here the CDR3 DNA reads TGCGCCAGCAGCTTGGGACAGCGATCCCCGAACACTGAAGCTTTCTTT. Full variable domain (outside the CDR3, taken from reference TRBV5-1 and TRBJ1-1): KAGVTQTPRYLIKTRGQQVTLSCSPISGHRSVSWYQQTPGQGLQFLFEYFSETQRNKGNFPGRFSGRQFSNSRSEMNVSTLELGDSALYLCASSLGQRSPNTEAFFGQGTRLTVV.